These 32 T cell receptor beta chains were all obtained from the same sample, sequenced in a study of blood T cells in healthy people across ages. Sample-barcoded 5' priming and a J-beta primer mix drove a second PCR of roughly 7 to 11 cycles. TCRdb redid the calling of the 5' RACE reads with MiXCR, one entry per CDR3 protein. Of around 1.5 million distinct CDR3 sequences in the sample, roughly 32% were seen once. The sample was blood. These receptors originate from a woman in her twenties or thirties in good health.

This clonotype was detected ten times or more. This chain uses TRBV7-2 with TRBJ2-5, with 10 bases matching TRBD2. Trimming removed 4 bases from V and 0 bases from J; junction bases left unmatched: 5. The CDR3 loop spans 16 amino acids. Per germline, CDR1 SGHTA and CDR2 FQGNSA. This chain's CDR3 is CASSSPSGGNQETQYF. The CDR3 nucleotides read TGTGCCAGCAGCTCCCCTAGCGGGGGAAACCAAGAGACCCAGTACTTC.

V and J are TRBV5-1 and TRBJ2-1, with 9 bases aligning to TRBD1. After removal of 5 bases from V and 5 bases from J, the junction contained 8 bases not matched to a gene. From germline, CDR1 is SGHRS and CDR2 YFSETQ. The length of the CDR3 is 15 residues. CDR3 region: CASSSGQGFHNEQFF. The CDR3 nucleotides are TGCGCCAGCAGTTCGGGACAGGGTTTCCACAATGAGCAGTTCTTC.

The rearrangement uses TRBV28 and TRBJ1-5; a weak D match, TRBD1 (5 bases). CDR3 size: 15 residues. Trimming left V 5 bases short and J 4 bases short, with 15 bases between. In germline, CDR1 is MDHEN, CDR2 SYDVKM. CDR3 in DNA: TGTGCCAGCAGTCCCAGTAGGGGCGGAAATCAGCCCCAGCATTTT. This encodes CASSPSRGGNQPQHF.

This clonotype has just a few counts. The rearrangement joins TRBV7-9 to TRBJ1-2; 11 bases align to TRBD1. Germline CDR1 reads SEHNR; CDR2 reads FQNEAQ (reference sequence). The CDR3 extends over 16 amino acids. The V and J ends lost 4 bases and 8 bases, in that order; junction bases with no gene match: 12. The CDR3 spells CASSYNSGQGARGYTF. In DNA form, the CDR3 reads TGTGCCAGCAGCTACAACTCCGGACAGGGGGCGCGGGGCTACACCTTC. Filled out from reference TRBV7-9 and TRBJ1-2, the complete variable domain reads DTGVSQNPRHKITKRGQNVTFRCDPISEHNRLYWYRQTLGQGPEFLTYFQNEAQLEKSRLLSDRFSAERPKGSFSTLEIQRTEQGDSAMYLCASSYNSGQGARGYTFGSGTRLTVV.

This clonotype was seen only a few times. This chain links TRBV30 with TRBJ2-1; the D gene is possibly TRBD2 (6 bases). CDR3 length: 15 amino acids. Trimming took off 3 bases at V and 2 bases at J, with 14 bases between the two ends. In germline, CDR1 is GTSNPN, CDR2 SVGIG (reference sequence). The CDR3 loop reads CAWREAGYAYNEQFF. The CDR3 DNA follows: TGTGCCTGGAGGGAAGCGGGCTACGCCTACAATGAGCAGTTCTTC. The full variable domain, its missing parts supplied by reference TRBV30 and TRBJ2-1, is SQTIHQWPATLVQPVGSPLSLECTVEGTSNPNLYWYRQAAGRGLQLLFYSVGIGQISSEVPQNLSASRPQDRQFILSSKKLLLSDSGFYLCAWREAGYAYNEQFFGPGTRLTVL.

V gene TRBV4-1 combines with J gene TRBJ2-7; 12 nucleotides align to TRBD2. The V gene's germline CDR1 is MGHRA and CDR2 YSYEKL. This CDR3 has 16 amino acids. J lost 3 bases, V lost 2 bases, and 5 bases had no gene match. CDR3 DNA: TGCGCCAGCAGCCAACGCACTAGCGGGAGGCTCTACGAGCAGTACTTC. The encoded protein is CASSQRTSGRLYEQYF.

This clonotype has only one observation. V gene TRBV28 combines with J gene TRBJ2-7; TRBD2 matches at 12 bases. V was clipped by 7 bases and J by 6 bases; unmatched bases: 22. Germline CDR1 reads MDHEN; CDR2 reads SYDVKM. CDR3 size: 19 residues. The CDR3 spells CASTTWSGRTTSGSSEQYF. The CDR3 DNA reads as TGTGCCAGCACCACGTGGTCTGGCAGAACGACTAGCGGGAGTTCCGAGCAGTACTTC.

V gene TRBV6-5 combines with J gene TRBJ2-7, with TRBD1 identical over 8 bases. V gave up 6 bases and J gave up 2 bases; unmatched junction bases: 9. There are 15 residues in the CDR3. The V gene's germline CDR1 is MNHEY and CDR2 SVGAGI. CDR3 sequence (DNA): TGTGCCAGCAGCCCTTTCCAGGGGGCCGCCTACGAGCAGTACTTC. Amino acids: CASSPFQGAAYEQYF.

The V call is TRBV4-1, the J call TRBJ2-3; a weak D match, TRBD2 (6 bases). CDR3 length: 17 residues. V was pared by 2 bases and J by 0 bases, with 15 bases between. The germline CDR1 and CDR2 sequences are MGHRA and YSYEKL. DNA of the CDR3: TGCGCCAGCAGCCAAAGGTCCGGAGGGGCTAGCACAGATACGCAGTATTTT. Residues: CASSQRSGGASTDTQYF.

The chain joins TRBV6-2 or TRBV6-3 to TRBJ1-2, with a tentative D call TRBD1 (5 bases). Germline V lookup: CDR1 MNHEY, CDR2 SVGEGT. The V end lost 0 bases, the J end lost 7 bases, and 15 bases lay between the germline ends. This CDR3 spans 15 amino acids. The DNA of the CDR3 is TGTGCCAGCAGTTACTCATCAGGGAAGGACGGTGGCTACACCTTC. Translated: CASSYSSGKDGGYTF.

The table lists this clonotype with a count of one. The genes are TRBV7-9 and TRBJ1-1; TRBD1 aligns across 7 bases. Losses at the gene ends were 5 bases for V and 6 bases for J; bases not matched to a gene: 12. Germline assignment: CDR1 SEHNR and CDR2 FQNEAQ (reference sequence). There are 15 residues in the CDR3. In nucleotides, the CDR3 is TGTGCCAGCAGCATCAGGGGGGGTTCTGGCGCTGAAGCTTTCTTT. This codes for CASSIRGGSGAEAFF.

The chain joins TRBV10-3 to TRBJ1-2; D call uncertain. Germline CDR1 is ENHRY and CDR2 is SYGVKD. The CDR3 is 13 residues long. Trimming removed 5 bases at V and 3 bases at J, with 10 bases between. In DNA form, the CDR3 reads TGTGCCATCAGTTCTGGGCGGGACTATGGCTACACCTTC. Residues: CAISSGRDYGYTF.

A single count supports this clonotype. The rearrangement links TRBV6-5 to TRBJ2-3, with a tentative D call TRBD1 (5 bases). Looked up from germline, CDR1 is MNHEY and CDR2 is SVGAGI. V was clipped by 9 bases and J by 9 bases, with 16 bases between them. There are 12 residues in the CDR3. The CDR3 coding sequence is TGTGCCAGTTCTACCACAGGTAGAACGCAGTATTTT. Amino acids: CASSTTGRTQYF.

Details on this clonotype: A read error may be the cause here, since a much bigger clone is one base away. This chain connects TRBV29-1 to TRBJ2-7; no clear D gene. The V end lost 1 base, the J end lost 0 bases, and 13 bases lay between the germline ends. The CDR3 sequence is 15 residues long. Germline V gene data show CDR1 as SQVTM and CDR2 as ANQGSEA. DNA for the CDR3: TGCAGCGTTGAAGCGGCGTCAGAAGACTCCTACGAGCAGTACTTC. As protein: CSVEAASEDSYEQYF.

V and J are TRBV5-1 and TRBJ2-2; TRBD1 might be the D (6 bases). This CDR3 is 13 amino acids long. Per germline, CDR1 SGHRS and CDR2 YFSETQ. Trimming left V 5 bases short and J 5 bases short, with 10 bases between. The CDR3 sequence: CASRDSLTGELFF. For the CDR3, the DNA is TGCGCCAGCAGGGACAGCCTAACCGGGGAGCTGTTTTTT.

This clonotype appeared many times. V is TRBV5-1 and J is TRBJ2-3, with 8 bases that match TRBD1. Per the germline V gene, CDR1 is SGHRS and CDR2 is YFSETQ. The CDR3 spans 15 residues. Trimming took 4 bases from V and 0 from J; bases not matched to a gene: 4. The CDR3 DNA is TGCGCCAGCAGCGCGACAGGGGCTAGCACAGATACGCAGTATTTT. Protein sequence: CASSATGASTDTQYF.

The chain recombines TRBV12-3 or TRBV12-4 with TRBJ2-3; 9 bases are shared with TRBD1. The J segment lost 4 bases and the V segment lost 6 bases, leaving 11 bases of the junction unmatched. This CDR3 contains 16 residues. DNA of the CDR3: TGTGCCAGCAGGGGGTCGACAGGGGGACGGTCAGATACGCAGTATTTT. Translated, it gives CASRGSTGGRSDTQYF.

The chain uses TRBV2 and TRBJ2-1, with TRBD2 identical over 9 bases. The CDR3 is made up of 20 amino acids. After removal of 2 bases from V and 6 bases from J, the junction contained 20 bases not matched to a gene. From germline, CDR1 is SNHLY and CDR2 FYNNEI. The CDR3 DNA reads TGTGCCAGCAGTGAAAGTTGGGCTAGCGGGAACGGGCCCGGTTTCAATGAGCAGTTCTTC. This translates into CASSESWASGNGPGFNEQFF.

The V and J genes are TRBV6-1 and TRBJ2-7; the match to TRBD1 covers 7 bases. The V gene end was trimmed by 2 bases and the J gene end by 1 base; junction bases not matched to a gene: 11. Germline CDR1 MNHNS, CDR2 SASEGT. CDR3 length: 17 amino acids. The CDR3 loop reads CASSEMADRSGSYEQYF. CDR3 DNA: TGTGCCAGCAGTGAAATGGCGGACAGGAGTGGGTCCTACGAGCAGTACTTC.

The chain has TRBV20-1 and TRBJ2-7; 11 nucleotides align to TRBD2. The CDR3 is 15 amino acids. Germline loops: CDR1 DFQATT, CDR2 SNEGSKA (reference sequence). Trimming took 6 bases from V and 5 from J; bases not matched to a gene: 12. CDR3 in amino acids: CSAAARTSGSDEQYF. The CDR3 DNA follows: TGCAGTGCAGCGGCCAGGACTAGCGGGTCGGACGAGCAGTACTTC.

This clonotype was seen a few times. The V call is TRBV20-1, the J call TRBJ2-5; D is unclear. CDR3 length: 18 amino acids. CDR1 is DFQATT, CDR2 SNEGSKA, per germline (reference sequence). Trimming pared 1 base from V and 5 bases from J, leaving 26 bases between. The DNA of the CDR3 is TGCAGTGCTAGAGCTCCAGTAACTCGATCCGCGGTCGGTGAGACCCAGTACTTC. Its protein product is CSARAPVTRSAVGETQYF.

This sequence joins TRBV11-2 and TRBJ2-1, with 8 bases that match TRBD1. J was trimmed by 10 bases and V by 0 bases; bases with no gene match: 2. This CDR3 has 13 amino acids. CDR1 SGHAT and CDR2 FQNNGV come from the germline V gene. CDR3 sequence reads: CASSLDQGAEQFF. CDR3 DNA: TGTGCCAGCAGCTTAGATCAGGGGGCAGAGCAGTTCTTC.

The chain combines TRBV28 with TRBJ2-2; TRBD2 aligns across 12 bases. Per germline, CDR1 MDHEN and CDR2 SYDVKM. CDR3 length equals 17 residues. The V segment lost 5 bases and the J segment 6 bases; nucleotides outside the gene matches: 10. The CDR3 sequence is CASSPRTSGTGAGELFF. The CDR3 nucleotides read TGTGCCAGCAGTCCGAGGACTAGCGGGACTGGAGCCGGGGAGCTGTTTTTT.

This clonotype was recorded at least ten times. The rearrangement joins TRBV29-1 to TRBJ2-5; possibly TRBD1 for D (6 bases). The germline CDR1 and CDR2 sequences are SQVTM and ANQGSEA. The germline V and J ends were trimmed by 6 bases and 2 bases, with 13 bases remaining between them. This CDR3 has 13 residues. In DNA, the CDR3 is TGCAGCGTAAGGGACATTTCGCAAGAGACCCAGTACTTC. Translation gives CSVRDISQETQYF.

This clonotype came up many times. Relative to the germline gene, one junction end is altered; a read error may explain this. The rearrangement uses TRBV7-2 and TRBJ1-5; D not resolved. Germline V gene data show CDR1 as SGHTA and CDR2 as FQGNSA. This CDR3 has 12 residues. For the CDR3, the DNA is TGTGCCTGCAGCGTTAGCAATCAGCCCCAGCATTTT. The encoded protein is CACSVSNQPQHF.

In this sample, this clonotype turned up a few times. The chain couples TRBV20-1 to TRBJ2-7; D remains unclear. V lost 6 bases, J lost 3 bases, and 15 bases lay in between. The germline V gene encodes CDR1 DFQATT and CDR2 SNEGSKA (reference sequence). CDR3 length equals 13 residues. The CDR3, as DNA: TGCAGTGCATCTCTCAGGTCCCTCTACGAGCAGTACTTC. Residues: CSASLRSLYEQYF.

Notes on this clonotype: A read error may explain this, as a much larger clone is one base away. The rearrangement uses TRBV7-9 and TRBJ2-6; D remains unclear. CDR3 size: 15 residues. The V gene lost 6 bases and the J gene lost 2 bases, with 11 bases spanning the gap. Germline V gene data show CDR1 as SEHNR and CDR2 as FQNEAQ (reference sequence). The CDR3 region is CASRLPAPGANVLTF. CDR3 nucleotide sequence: TGTGCCAGCAGACTCCCGGCCCCTGGGGCCAACGTCCTGACTTTC.

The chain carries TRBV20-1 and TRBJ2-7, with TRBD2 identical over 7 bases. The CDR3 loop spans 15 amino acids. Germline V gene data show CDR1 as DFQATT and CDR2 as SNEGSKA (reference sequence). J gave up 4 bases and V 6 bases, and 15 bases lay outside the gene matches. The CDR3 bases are TGCAGTGCCGGTGAAAGACTAGCTCTGAGGTACGAGCAGTACTTC. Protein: CSAGERLALRYEQYF.

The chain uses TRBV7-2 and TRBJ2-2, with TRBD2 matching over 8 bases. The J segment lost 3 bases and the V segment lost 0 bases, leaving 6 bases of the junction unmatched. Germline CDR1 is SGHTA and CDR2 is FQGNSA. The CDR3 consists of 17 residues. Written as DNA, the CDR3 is TGTGCCAGCAGCTTAGCTGGACTAGCCGGGGACACCGGGGAGCTGTTTTTT. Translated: CASSLAGLAGDTGELFF.

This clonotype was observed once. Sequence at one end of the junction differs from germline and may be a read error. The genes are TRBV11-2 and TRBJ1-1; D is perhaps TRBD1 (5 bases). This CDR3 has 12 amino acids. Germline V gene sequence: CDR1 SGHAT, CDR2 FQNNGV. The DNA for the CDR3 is TGTGCCAGCAGTGGGGGGTGGACTGAAGTTTTCTTT. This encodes CASSGGWTEVFF. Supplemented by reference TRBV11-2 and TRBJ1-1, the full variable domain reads EAGVAQSPRYKIIEKRQSVAFWCNPISGHATLYWYQQILGQGPKLLIQFQNNGVVDDSQLPKDRFSAERLKGVDSTLKIQPAKLEDSAVYLCASSGGWTEVFFGQGTRLTVV.

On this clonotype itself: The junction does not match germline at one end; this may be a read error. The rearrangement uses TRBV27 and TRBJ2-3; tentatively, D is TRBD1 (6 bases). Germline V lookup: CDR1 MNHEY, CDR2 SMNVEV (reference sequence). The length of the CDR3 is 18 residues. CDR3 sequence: CASSRGVFRDTNTNTQYF. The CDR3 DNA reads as TGTGCCAGCAGCAGAGGAGTGTTCCGGGACACAAACACAAATACGCAGTATTTT.

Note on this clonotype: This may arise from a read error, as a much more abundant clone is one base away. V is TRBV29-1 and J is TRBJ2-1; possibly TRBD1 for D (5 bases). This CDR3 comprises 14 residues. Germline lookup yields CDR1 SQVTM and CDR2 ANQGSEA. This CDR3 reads CSVVRTLNYNGQFF. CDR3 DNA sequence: TGCAGCGTTGTCCGGACACTCAACTACAATGGGCAGTTCTTC.